This T cell receptor (beta chain) was captured in a study of PD-L1 blockade in urothelial cancer. Overall study context: Patients started atezolizumab at some point between 2013 and 2015, 1,200 mg intravenously every 3 weeks.

TCRdb keeps only in-frame clones here, not all; method: immunoSEQ multiplex PCR. Seen here are about 52,000 clones, around 74% observed once, and the top ten hold roughly 3.9%. The CDR3 is 18 residues long. Looked up from germline, CDR1 is MGHRA and CDR2 is YSYEKL. Trimming stripped 0 bases from V and 1 base from J, with 13 bases between. This clone was observed a single time. Noted time point: pretreatment peripheral blood. The clonotype originates from a man aged 70 or older with urothelial cancer. The material was PBMCs, obtained around atezolizumab (anti-PD-L1) treatment. The genes are TRBV4-1 and TRBJ1-6, with TRBD1 as a possible D gene (5 bases). The DNA of the CDR3 is TGCGCCAGCAGCCAAGATGTGAACAGGCCATCCTATAATTCACCCCTCCACTTT. Encoded protein: CASSQDVNRPSYNSPLHF.